The clone carrying this T cell receptor beta chain was found once. The data are from a study of early T cells in non-severe SARS-CoV-2 infection. TCRdb re-called the 5' RACE reads with MiXCR, one entry per CDR3 protein. The sample lists fewer than 95,000 distinct CDR3 sequences; 16% were seen once. Trimming cost V 0 bases and J 5 bases, with 10 bases left between them. The CDR3 runs to 14 residues. Germline V gives CDR1 ENHRY, CDR2 SYGVKD. Sequences were derived from whole blood, sampled at baseline. This clonotype was obtained from an adult who was a healthcare worker with PCR-confirmed SARS-CoV-2 infection or an uninfected control (not recorded which). The V call is TRBV10-3, the J call TRBJ2-5; unclear D gene. In DNA, the CDR3 is TGTGCCATCAGTGAGTCGAGGCAGTCCGAGACCCAGTACTTC. Protein sequence: CAISESRQSETQYF.